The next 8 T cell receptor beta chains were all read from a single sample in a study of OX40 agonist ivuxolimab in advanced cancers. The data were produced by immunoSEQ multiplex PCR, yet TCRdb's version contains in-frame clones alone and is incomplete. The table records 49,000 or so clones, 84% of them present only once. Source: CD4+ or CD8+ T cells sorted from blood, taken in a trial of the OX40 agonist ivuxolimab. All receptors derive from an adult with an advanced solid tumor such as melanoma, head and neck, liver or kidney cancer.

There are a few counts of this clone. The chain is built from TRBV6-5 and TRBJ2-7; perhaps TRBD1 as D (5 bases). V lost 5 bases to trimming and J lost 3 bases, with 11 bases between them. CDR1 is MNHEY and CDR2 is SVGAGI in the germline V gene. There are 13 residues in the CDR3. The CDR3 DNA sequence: TGTGCCAGCAGTGAAGGACATGGCTACGAGCAGTACTTC. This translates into CASSEGHGYEQYF.

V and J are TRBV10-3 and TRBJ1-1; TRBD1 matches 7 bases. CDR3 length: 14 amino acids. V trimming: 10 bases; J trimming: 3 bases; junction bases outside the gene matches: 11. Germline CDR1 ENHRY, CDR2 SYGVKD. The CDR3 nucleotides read TGTGCCACTTCAACGACAGGGCCTGACACTGAAGCTTTCTTT. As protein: CATSTTGPDTEAFF.

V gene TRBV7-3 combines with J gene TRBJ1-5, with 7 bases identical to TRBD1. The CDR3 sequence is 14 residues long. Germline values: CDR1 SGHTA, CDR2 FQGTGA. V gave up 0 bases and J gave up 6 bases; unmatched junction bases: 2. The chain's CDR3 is CASSLTGGGQPQHF. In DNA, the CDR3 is TGTGCCAGCAGCTTAACAGGGGGCGGTCAGCCCCAGCATTTT.

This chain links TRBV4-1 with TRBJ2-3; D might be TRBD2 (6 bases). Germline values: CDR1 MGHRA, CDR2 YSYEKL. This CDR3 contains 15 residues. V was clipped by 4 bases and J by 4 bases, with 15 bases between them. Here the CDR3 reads CASSPSRREPDTQYF. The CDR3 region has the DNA TGCGCCAGCAGCCCAAGCCGCCGGGAGCCAGATACGCAGTATTTT.

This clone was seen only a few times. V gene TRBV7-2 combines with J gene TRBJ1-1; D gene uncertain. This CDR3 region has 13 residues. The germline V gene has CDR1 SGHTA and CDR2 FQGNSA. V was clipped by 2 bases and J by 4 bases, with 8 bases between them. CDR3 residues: CASSLSQVTEAFF. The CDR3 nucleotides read TGTGCCAGCAGCTTATCACAAGTCACTGAAGCTTTCTTT. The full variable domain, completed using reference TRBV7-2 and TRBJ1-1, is GAGVSQSPSNKVTEKGKDVELRCDPISGHTALYWYRQSLGQGLEFLIYFQGNSAPDKSGLPSDRFSAERTGGSVSTLTIQRTQQEDSAVYLCASSLSQVTEAFFGQGTRLTVV.

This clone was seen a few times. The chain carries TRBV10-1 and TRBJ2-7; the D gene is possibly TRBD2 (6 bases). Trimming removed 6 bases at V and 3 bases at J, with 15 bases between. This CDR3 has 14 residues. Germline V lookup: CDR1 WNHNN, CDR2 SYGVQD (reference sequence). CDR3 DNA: TGCGCCAGCAGCGGAGCCCCCGGGAGCTACGAGCAGTACTTC. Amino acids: CASSGAPGSYEQYF.

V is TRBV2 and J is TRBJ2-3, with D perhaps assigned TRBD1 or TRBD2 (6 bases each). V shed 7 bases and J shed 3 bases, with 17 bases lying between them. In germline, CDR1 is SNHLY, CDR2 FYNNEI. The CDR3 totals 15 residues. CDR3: CASKGQTGGTDTQYF. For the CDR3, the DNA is TGTGCCAGCAAAGGACAGACCGGAGGGACAGATACGCAGTATTTT.

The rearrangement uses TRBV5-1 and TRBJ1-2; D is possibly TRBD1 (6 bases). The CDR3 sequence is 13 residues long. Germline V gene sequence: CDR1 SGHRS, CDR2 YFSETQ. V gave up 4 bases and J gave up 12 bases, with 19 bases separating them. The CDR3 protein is CASSPRFDRSHTF. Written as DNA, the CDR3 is TGCGCCAGCAGCCCCCGCTTCGACAGGTCGCACACCTTC.